The present T cell receptor (beta chain) was sequenced within a study of radiotherapy plus CTLA-4 blockade in lung cancer. The wider study: Objective responses were seen in about a sixth of patients, disease control in 31%. Study-wide results and limits: Together with interferon-beta, which increased in serum after radiation, early dynamic changes in blood T cell clones were reportedly the best predictors of response. Clones of tumor-derived TCRs expanded in blood after radiotherapy plus ipilimumab.

With ipilimumab providing CTLA-4 blockade, focal radiation was administered to patients who had chemo-refractory metastatic non-small-cell lung cancer. Germline V gene data show CDR1 as SGHRS and CDR2 as YFSETQ. The CDR3 extends over 14 amino acids. Deletions cut 2 bases from V and 0 bases from J, with 9 bases between. Assay used: immunoSEQ multiplex PCR; TCRdb lists only in-frame clones, some missing. The table includes 80,000 or so clones, more than 60% detected once. Turning to this clone: The target antigen is unknown.

The sample consisted of peripheral blood, taken from a patient treated with radiotherapy plus ipilimumab. The clonotype originates from a human donor with non-small cell lung cancer whose response to radiotherapy plus ipilimumab could not be evaluated. Some clones in this sample may be carry-over from other donors' samples. The chain recombines TRBV5-1 with TRBJ2-7; D may be TRBD1 (6 bases). The CDR3 region is CASSFGGLSYEQYF. DNA for the CDR3: TGCGCCAGCAGCTTTGGGGGCCTCTCCTACGAGCAGTACTTC.